The 8 T cell receptor beta chains below were found in one sample sequenced in a study of cytomegalovirus exposure and HLA in healthy donors. The PCR was carried out with 60 Vbeta primers and 13 Jbeta primers. Assay: immunoSEQ multiplex PCR; the TCRdb copy retains only in-frame clones and omits some. The repertoire has 130,000 to 150,000 clones, around 81% of them found once; the top ten carry less than 3%. The sequencing input was PBMCs. The source is a male donor in good health and CMV-seronegative.

This clone was seen just once. This chain connects TRBV7-8 to TRBJ1-4; D remains unclear. The CDR3 sequence is 13 residues long. Germline V lookup: CDR1 SGHVS, CDR2 FQNEAQ. V lost 1 base to trimming and J lost 8 bases, with 8 bases between them. Here the CDR3 DNA reads TGTGCCAGCAGCTTAGTTGGGAGAGAAAAACTGTTTTTT. It translates to CASSLVGREKLFF.

The J gene is TRBJ1-1, the V gene TRBV30; tentative D call: TRBD1 (5 bases). V was pared by 2 bases and J by 1 base, with 11 bases between. The CDR3 has 14 residues. Per germline, CDR1 GTSNPN and CDR2 SVGIG (reference sequence). DNA for the CDR3: TGTGCCTGGAGTTCGATAGGACAGAACACTGAAGCTTTCTTT. Its protein product is CAWSSIGQNTEAFF. Based on the CDR3 plus reference TRBV30 and TRBJ1-1, the full variable domain is SQTIHQWPATLVQPVGSPLSLECTVEGTSNPNLYWYRQAAGRGLQLLFYSVGIGQISSEVPQNLSASRPQDRQFILSSKKLLLSDSGFYLCAWSSIGQNTEAFFGQGTRLTVV.

This chain uses TRBV7-2 with TRBJ2-7, with 11 bases aligning to TRBD2. The trim removed 3 bases at V and 3 bases at J, leaving 7 bases unmatched. The germline V gene encodes CDR1 SGHTA and CDR2 FQGNSA. The CDR3 runs 16 residues. The CDR3 nucleotides are TGTGCCAGCAGCTTCAATGTAGGACTAGCGGGCTACGAGCAGTACTTC. It yields the protein CASSFNVGLAGYEQYF.

The chain joins TRBV6-5 to TRBJ1-2; D is unclear. In germline, CDR1 is MNHEY, CDR2 SVGAGI. CDR3 size: 14 residues. Trimming pared 5 bases from V and 8 bases from J, leaving 18 bases between. CDR3 sequence reads: CASSRGGILYGYTF. The CDR3 bases are TGTGCCAGCAGTCGCGGCGGGATATTATACGGCTACACCTTC.

V gene TRBV4-1 combines with J gene TRBJ2-7; 7 bases map to TRBD2. V dropped 2 bases and J dropped 0; count of bases not matched to a gene: 13. There are 18 residues in the CDR3. The germline gives CDR1 MGHRA, CDR2 YSYEKL. Here the CDR3 reads CASSQLPAGIVNSYEQYF. The CDR3 nucleotides are TGCGCCAGCAGCCAACTCCCAGCGGGGATAGTTAACTCCTACGAGCAGTACTTC.

This clone appeared a few times. This chain joins TRBV15 and TRBJ1-1; the D is unclear. Germline lookup yields CDR1 LNHNV and CDR2 YYDKDF (reference sequence). With 1 base removed from V and 5 bases from J, the gap between germline ends came to 11 bases. The CDR3 extends over 14 amino acids. This CDR3 reads CATSRGGGITEAFF. In nucleotides, the CDR3 is TGTGCCACCAGCAGAGGTGGAGGCATTACTGAAGCTTTCTTT. The variable domain in full, completed from reference TRBV15 and TRBJ1-1, reads DAMVIQNPRYQVTQFGKPVTLSCSQTLNHNVMYWYQQKSSQAPKLLFHYYDKDFNNEADTPDNFQSRRPNTSFCFLDIRSPGLGDTAMYLCATSRGGGITEAFFGQGTRLTVV.

The V call is TRBV30, the J call TRBJ2-3, with TRBD1 identical over 11 bases. Per germline, CDR1 GTSNPN and CDR2 SVGIG (reference sequence). This CDR3 region has 15 residues. The V gene end was trimmed by 0 bases and the J gene end by 8 bases; junction bases not matched to a gene: 7. CDR3 sequence (DNA): TGTGCCTGGAGTGTTTCCGGACAGGGGGCGCGTACGCAGTATTTT. It encodes CAWSVSGQGARTQYF.

The CDR3 region has the DNA TGTGCCAGCAGCAAAACCACGGGGGGCCGTTCATTTCCCGGTGGAAACACCATATATTTT. It translates to CASSKTTGGRSFPGGNTIYF. V is TRBV21-1 and J is TRBJ1-3. TRBV21-1 is recorded as a pseudogene. The CDR3 length is 20 residues.